Below, 27 T cell receptor beta chains from the same sample are listed, as sequenced in a study of cytomegalovirus exposure and HLA in healthy donors. The PCR contained 60 Vbeta and 13 Jbeta primers. Profiled with immunoSEQ multiplex PCR; TCRdb holds only in-frame clones, not every one. This sample's clone table lists 100,000 to 150,000 clones. Sequenced input: PBMCs. Every receptor here comes from a man between 18 and 35 years old in good health and CMV-seronegative.

The chain recombines TRBV14 with TRBJ2-3; 14 nucleotides align to TRBD2. The V and J ends lost 0 bases and 4 bases, in that order; junction bases with no gene match: 6. Germline V gene data show CDR1 as SGHDN and CDR2 as FVKESK. This CDR3 is built from 18 residues. CDR3 DNA sequence: TGTGCCAGCAGCCAAGAAGGGACTAGCGGGAGCATCCCAGATACGCAGTATTTT. Translated, it gives CASSQEGTSGSIPDTQYF.

V usage is TRBV9 and J usage is TRBJ1-1; D remains unclear. CDR3 length equals 13 residues. The germline V and J ends were trimmed by 5 bases and 0 bases, with 8 bases remaining between them. Germline lookup yields CDR1 SGDLS and CDR2 YYNGEE. The CDR3 loop reads CASSTRMNTEAFF. In DNA, the CDR3 is TGTGCCAGCAGTACCAGGATGAACACTGAAGCTTTCTTT.

The J gene is TRBJ1-2, the V gene TRBV7-8; D is unclear. Germline loops: CDR1 SGHVS, CDR2 FQNEAQ. Trimming shortened V by 3 bases and J by 3 bases, and 14 bases separated the two germline ends. The length of the CDR3 is 15 residues. CDR3 sequence (DNA): TGTGCCAGCAGCTTGCAGCGGAACCGGGACTATGGCTACACCTTC. As protein: CASSLQRNRDYGYTF.

The chain recombines TRBV9 with TRBJ1-2; 7 bases fit TRBD1. Germline CDR1 SGDLS, CDR2 YYNGEE. This CDR3 region has 15 residues. V trimming: 3 bases; J trimming: 1 base; junction bases outside the gene matches: 6. The CDR3 spells CASSAQGRNNYGYTF. The CDR3 region has the DNA TGTGCCAGCAGCGCACAGGGGAGAAATAACTATGGCTACACCTTC.

The rearrangement links TRBV25-1 to TRBJ2-7; 8 bases are shared with TRBD2. Germline V gene lookup returns CDR1 MGHDK and CDR2 SYGVNS. Losses at the gene ends were 1 base for V and 3 bases for J; bases not matched to a gene: 8. The CDR3 is 16 residues long. The CDR3 bases are TGTGCCAGCAGTGAATGGGGTAGCGGGAAGGACTACGAGCAGTACTTC. It yields the protein CASSEWGSGKDYEQYF.

The chain couples TRBV7-9 to TRBJ2-7; 11 bases match TRBD2. V lost 8 bases to trimming and J lost 3 bases; unmatched junction nucleotides: 6. The CDR3 is 14 residues long. Germline-derived CDR1 and CDR2 are SEHNR and FQNEAQ (reference sequence). CDR3 in amino acids: CASGLAGGSYEQYF. CDR3 bases: TGTGCCAGCGGATTAGCGGGAGGGAGCTACGAGCAGTACTTC.

J is TRBJ2-1 and V is TRBV18; a possible D gene is TRBD1 (5 bases). The CDR3 is 13 amino acids. Germline values: CDR1 KGHSH, CDR2 LQKENI. The germline V and J ends were trimmed by 2 bases and 9 bases, with 11 bases remaining between them. The CDR3 DNA reads TGTGCCAGCTCACCAGGCCCCAGGGTTGAGCAGTTCTTC. As protein: CASSPGPRVEQFF.

The chain combines TRBV5-1 with TRBJ2-2, with 7 bases that match TRBD2. There are 14 residues in the CDR3. The V gene end was trimmed by 7 bases and the J gene end by 7 bases; junction bases not matched to a gene: 10. Germline V gene lookup returns CDR1 SGHRS and CDR2 YFSETQ. The CDR3 loop is CASAPELASGELFF. CDR3 nucleotides: TGCGCCAGCGCTCCCGAACTAGCGAGCGGGGAGCTGTTTTTT.

The chain couples TRBV9 to TRBJ1-1; D may be TRBD1 (6 bases). This CDR3 is built from 14 residues. Germline V lookup: CDR1 SGDLS, CDR2 YYNGEE. V lost 6 bases, J lost 4 bases, and 16 bases lay in between. The CDR3 DNA sequence: TGTGCCAGCACTAAGACAGGTTTGGGCACTGAAGCTTTCTTT. Its translation: CASTKTGLGTEAFF.

The chain carries TRBV6-4 and TRBJ2-3, with a weak D call TRBD2 (5 bases). Germline V gene data show CDR1 as MRHNA and CDR2 as SNTAGT. Trimming cost V 3 bases and J 5 bases, with 18 bases left between them. The length of the CDR3 is 16 residues. The CDR3 DNA follows: TGTGCCAGCAGTGAGAGTTTCAGTGGGAGTTTAGATACGCAGTATTTT. Residues: CASSESFSGSLDTQYF.

This sequence joins TRBV5-1 and TRBJ2-7; D not resolved. This CDR3 region has 13 residues. Trimming removed 3 bases at V and 2 bases at J, with 9 bases between. From germline, CDR1 is SGHRS and CDR2 YFSETQ. CDR3 in DNA: TGCGCCAGCAGCTATCTATCTCCCTACGAGCAGTACTTC. Its translation is CASSYLSPYEQYF. Full variable domain (missing parts from reference TRBV5-1 and TRBJ2-7): KAGVTQTPRYLIKTRGQQVTLSCSPISGHRSVSWYQQTPGQGLQFLFEYFSETQRNKGNFPGRFSGRQFSNSRSEMNVSTLELGDSALYLCASSYLSPYEQYFGPGTRLTVT.

The rearrangement joins TRBV29-1 to TRBJ1-1, with 7 positions matching TRBD1. V was clipped by 4 bases and J by 4 bases; unmatched bases: 12. This CDR3 contains 15 residues. Germline lookup yields CDR1 SQVTM and CDR2 ANQGSEA. CDR3 amino acids: CSVVTGRGVGTEAFF. The CDR3, as DNA: TGCAGCGTTGTCACCGGCAGGGGGGTGGGCACTGAAGCTTTCTTT.

The chain's CDR3 is CASSPPDTNTGELFF. The CDR3 nucleotides read TGTGCCAGCAGCCCCCCGGACACCAACACCGGGGAGCTGTTTTTT. The chain employs TRBV7-2 and TRBJ2-2; weak D call: TRBD1 (5 bases). The V end lost 5 bases, the J end lost 2 bases, and 12 bases lay between the germline ends. The CDR3 sequence is 15 residues long. The V gene's germline CDR1 is SGHTA and CDR2 FQGNSA.

The chain uses TRBV6-1 and TRBJ2-7; TRBD2 is a possible D gene (5 bases). The ends were cut back, 6 bases at V and 1 base at J, with 13 bases in the middle. Germline-derived CDR1 and CDR2 are MNHNS and SASEGT. The CDR3 is 14 amino acids. The CDR3 nucleotides are TGTGCCAGCAGCGTGAGCGGTCTTTCCTACGAGCAGTACTTC. This sequence encodes CASSVSGLSYEQYF.

The chain uses TRBV2 and TRBJ1-1; 8 nucleotides agree with TRBD1. The junction had 5 bases not matched to a gene; V was cut back by 7 bases and J by 4 bases. CDR3 length: 13 residues. Germline CDR1 and CDR2: SNHLY and FYNNEI. CDR3 nucleotide sequence: TGTGCCAGCAAGGGACAGGTACGCACTGAAGCTTTCTTT. This codes for CASKGQVRTEAFF.

V is TRBV11-2 and J is TRBJ2-7; D is perhaps TRBD2 (5 bases). V lost 6 bases to trimming and J lost 6 bases, with 15 bases between them. The germline CDR1 and CDR2 sequences are SGHAT and FQNNGV. There are 13 residues in the CDR3. The CDR3 region is CASSLLRAGEQYF. CDR3 DNA sequence: TGTGCCAGCAGTCTTCTTCGGGCGGGCGAGCAGTACTTC. Full variable domain (remainder filled in from reference TRBV11-2 and TRBJ2-7): EAGVAQSPRYKIIEKRQSVAFWCNPISGHATLYWYQQILGQGPKLLIQFQNNGVVDDSQLPKDRFSAERLKGVDSTLKIQPAKLEDSAVYLCASSLLRAGEQYFGPGTRLTVT.

This sequence joins TRBV30 and TRBJ1-2; D remains unclear. The CDR3 runs to 10 residues. Germline loops: CDR1 GTSNPN, CDR2 SVGIG (reference sequence). Trimming shortened V by 3 bases and J by 8 bases, and 7 bases separated the two germline ends. CDR3 in amino acids: CAWRAGGYTF. CDR3 coding DNA: TGTGCCTGGAGGGCAGGAGGCTACACCTTC.

The gene calls are TRBV30 and TRBJ2-1; 10 bases align to TRBD2. The CDR3 covers 15 residues. J was trimmed by 6 bases and V by 2 bases; bases with no gene match: 7. CDR1 and CDR2 from the germline V gene are GTSNPN and SVGIG (reference sequence). CDR3 DNA sequence: TGTGCCTGGAGTCCCCTAGCGGGAGCTAGCAATGAGCAGTTCTTC. Amino acids: CAWSPLAGASNEQFF.

The rearrangement joins TRBV6-1 to TRBJ1-5; a possible D gene is TRBD1 (5 bases). Trimming pared 4 bases from V and 4 bases from J, leaving 23 bases between. CDR3 length equals 18 residues. Germline values: CDR1 MNHNS, CDR2 SASEGT. CDR3 loop: CASSGQTQVWNRNQPQHF. The CDR3 DNA follows: TGTGCCAGCAGTGGACAAACACAGGTTTGGAACAGGAATCAGCCCCAGCATTTT.

The CDR3 DNA reads TGTGCCAGCAGCCAGGGCCGCGACAATGAGCAGTTCTTC. Its protein is CASSQGRDNEQFF. This chain links TRBV14 with TRBJ2-1; the D is unclear. Trimming cost V 3 bases and J 5 bases, with 8 bases left between them. The CDR3 is 13 residues long. Per the germline V gene, CDR1 is SGHDN and CDR2 is FVKESK.

This chain links TRBV18 with TRBJ2-5; tentative D call: TRBD1 (5 bases). V lost 3 bases to trimming and J lost 3 bases, with 11 bases between them. The germline V gene encodes CDR1 KGHSH and CDR2 LQKENI. This CDR3 comprises 14 residues. The CDR3 nucleotides read TGTGCCAGCTCACCCGATTCCAGGGAAGAGACCCAGTACTTC. It is translated as CASSPDSREETQYF.

The V gene is TRBV7-8, the J gene TRBJ1-2; D is uncertain. The ends were cut back, 5 bases at V and 0 bases at J, with 10 bases in the middle. CDR3 length: 14 amino acids. Germline V gene sequence: CDR1 SGHVS, CDR2 FQNEAQ. CDR3 sequence reads: CASSPRVANYGYTF. The DNA of the CDR3 is TGTGCCAGCAGCCCCCGGGTAGCTAACTATGGCTACACCTTC.

This chain connects TRBV18 to TRBJ1-5, with D perhaps matching TRBD1 (6 bases). CDR1 and CDR2 (germline): KGHSH, LQKENI. The CDR3 consists of 15 residues. Trimming removed 3 bases at V and 5 bases at J, with 14 bases between. CDR3 residues: CASSPPGQMDQPQHF. CDR3 sequence (DNA): TGTGCCAGCTCACCCCCCGGACAGATGGATCAGCCCCAGCATTTT.

Remarks on this clone: The same CDR3 can be traced to other DNA sequences in this sample. This chain connects TRBV30 to TRBJ2-4; D is uncertain. The V end was cut by 0 bases, the J end by 3 bases, with 12 bases between. The CDR3 is made up of 15 amino acids. Germline loops: CDR1 GTSNPN, CDR2 SVGIG (reference sequence). This CDR3 is CAWSVLWANKNIQYF. In nucleotides, the CDR3 is TGTGCCTGGAGTGTACTGTGGGCTAACAAAAACATTCAGTACTTC.

The V gene is TRBV10-3, the J gene TRBJ2-7; 7 bases map to TRBD1. The CDR3 is 13 residues long. V was pared by 7 bases and J by 2 bases, with 5 bases of the junction left unmatched. CDR1 ENHRY and CDR2 SYGVKD come from the germline V gene. In DNA form, the CDR3 reads TGTGCCATCAAAAAGGGACAGACCTACGAGCAGTACTTC. Protein product: CAIKKGQTYEQYF.

This sequence joins TRBV6-5 and TRBJ1-3; TRBD1 matches 7 bases. V was pared by 0 bases and J by 1 base, with 3 bases of the junction left unmatched. CDR3 size: 16 residues. The germline CDR1 and CDR2 sequences are MNHEY and SVGAGI. The CDR3 sequence is CASSYSPGGSGNTIYF. The CDR3 DNA sequence: TGTGCCAGCAGTTACTCGCCAGGGGGGTCTGGAAACACCATATATTTT.

V is TRBV28 and J is TRBJ2-7, with a tentative D call TRBD1 (7 bases). Germline lookup yields CDR1 MDHEN and CDR2 SYDVKM. The CDR3 is made up of 14 amino acids. V lost 7 bases to trimming and J lost 5 bases, with 18 bases between them. This CDR3 reads CASTPTGRSHEQYF. CDR3 bases: TGTGCCAGCACCCCGACAGGGAGGTCCCACGAGCAGTACTTC.